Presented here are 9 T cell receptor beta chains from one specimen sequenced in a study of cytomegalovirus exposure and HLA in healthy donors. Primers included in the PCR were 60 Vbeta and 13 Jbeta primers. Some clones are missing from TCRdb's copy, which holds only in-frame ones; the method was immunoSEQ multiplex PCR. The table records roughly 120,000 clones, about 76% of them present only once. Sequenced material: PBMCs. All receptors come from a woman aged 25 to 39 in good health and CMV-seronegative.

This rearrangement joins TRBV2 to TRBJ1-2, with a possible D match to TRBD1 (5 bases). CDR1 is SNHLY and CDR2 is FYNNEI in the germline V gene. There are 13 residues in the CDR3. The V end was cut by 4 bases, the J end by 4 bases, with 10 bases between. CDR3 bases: TGTGCCAGCAGTGGCAGGGTGGCCTATGGCTACACCTTC. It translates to CASSGRVAYGYTF.

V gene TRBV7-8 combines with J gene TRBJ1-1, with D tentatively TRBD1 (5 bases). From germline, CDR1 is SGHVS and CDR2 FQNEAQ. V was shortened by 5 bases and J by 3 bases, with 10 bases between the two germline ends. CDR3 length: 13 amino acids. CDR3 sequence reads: CASSKGEDTEAFF. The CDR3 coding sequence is TGTGCCAGCAGCAAAGGGGAGGACACTGAAGCTTTCTTT.

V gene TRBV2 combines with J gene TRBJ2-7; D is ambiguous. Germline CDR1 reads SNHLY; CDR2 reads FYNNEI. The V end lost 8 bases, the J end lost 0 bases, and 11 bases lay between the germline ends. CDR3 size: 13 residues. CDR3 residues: CASLADISYEQYF. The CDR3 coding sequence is TGTGCCAGCCTGGCAGATATCTCCTACGAGCAGTACTTC.

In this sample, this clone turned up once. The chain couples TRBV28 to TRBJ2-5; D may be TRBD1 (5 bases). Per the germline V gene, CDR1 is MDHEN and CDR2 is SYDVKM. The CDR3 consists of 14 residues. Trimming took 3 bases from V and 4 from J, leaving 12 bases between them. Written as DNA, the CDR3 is TGTGCCAGCAGTTTGGTCAGGGCAGGAGAGACCCAGTACTTC. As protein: CASSLVRAGETQYF.

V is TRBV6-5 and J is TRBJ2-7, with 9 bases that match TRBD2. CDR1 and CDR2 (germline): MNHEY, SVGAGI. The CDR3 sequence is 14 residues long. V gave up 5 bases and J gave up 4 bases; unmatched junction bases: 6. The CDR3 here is CASSAGTSMYEQYF. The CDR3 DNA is TGTGCCAGCAGTGCCGGGACTAGCATGTACGAGCAGTACTTC.

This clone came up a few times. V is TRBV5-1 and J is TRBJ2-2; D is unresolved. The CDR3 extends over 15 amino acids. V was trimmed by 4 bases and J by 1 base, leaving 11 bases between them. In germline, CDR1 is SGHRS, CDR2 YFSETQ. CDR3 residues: CASSPGDLNTGELFF. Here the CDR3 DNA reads TGCGCCAGCAGCCCTGGAGACCTGAACACCGGGGAGCTGTTTTTT.

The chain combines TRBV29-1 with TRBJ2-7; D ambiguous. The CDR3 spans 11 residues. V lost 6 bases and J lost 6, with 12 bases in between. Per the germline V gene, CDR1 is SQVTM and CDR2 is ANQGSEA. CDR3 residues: CSVVDLGEQYF. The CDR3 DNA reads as TGCAGCGTGGTCGACTTGGGCGAGCAGTACTTC.

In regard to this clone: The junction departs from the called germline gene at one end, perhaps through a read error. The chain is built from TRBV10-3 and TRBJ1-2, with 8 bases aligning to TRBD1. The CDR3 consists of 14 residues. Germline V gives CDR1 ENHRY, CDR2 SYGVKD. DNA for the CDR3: TGTGCCATCAGAAACGACAGGGGAAACTCTGGCTACACCTTC. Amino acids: CAIRNDRGNSGYTF.

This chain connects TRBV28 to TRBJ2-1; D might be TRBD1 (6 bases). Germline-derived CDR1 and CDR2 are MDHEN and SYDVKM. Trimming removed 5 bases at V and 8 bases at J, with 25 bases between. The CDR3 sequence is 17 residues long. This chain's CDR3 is CASSPSPGGKGTYEQFF. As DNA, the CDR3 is TGTGCCAGCAGTCCTTCCCCTGGGGGCAAAGGGACCTATGAGCAGTTCTTC. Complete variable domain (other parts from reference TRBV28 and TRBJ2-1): DVKVTQSSRYLVKRTGEKVFLECVQDMDHENMFWYRQDPGLGLRLIYFSYDVKMKEKGDIPEGYSVSREKKERFSLILESASTNQTSMYLCASSPSPGGKGTYEQFFGPGTRLTVL.